This is a list of T cell receptor beta chains from one sample in a study of blood T cell repertoires in COVID-19. TCRdb keeps only in-frame clones here, not all; method: immunoSEQ multiplex PCR. The table has roughly 18,000 clones, roughly 86% seen once. Input material: peripheral blood. These receptors came from a man aged 65 to 85 with acute or convalescent COVID-19. The CDR3 runs from the conserved cysteine through the conserved F or W. The D gene is left open where the match is weak.

V gene,J gene,D gene,CDR3 protein
TRBV7-2,TRBJ1-2,TRBD1,CASSLGDRVHGYTF
TRBV6-2/TRBV6-3,TRBJ1-1,TRBD1,CASSRQGSNTEAFF
TRBV7-9,TRBJ1-2,-,CASSPERGRAYYGYTF
TRBV7-9,TRBJ1-4,-,CASSLNVAGWANEKLFF
TRBV2,TRBJ1-4,TRBD1,CASSRDSRNEKLFF
TRBV7-2,TRBJ1-2,-,CASSLMVAGWSGYTF
TRBV2,TRBJ1-2,-,CASSAGQGTNYGYTF
TRBV6-5,TRBJ2-7,-,CASSYGGNYEQYF
TRBV6-6,TRBJ2-7,TRBD2,CASGSSYEQYF
TRBV27,TRBJ1-1,-,CASSVSREGTEAFF